This entry is about one T cell receptor (beta chain). Samples were assayed with immunoSEQ v3.0 at survey level. Generated by immunoSEQ multiplex PCR, the TCRdb table keeps only in-frame clones and is missing some. The table has 20,000 to 30,000 clones, more than 70% seen once; the top ten hold approximately 4.8%. V was pared by 3 bases and J by 2 bases, with 23 bases between. CDR3 length: 19 residues. CDR1 is LNHDA and CDR2 is SQIVND in the germline V gene (reference sequence). This specimen comes from a study of long-term antiretroviral therapy in people with HIV. The chain combines TRBV19 with TRBJ1-5, with D possibly matching TRBD1 (6 bases). This clonotype was obtained from a man between 18 and 35 years old with HIV. Specimen: unsorted PBMCs, collected 3 years after starting antiretroviral therapy. This CDR3 reads CASSIRTTPDRGRNQPQHF. The CDR3 DNA reads as TGTGCCAGTAGTATTCGGACAACTCCGGACAGAGGACGCAATCAGCCCCAGCATTTT.